This T cell receptor (beta chain) was retrieved from a study of monozygotic twins with inflammatory bowel disease. With about 15 and 9 cycles respectively, two nested PCRs were carried out on TCRalpha and TCRbeta cDNA. With the 5' RACE reads reprocessed, TCRdb shows one record per CDR3 protein and no DNA. The data show a few hundred thousand distinct CDR3 sequences, and the top ten clones hold 1.6%. The CDR3 contains 15 residues. CDR1 is SGHRS and CDR2 is YFSETQ in the germline V gene. The rearrangement joins TRBV5-1 to TRBJ2-1; TCRdb selects TRBD1, and the lack of DNA leaves this call unchecked. The specimen was blood. The sequence was collected from a human donor with ulcerative colitis or Crohn's disease, or a healthy co-twin of an affected twin (not recorded which). CDR3: CASSFSDTPGNEQFF.